In this sample, the clone carrying this TCR beta chain turned up a few times. The antigen is unknown. This entry is derived from a study of response to subunit inactivated influenza vaccine. Points from the study as a whole: Only a handful of new T cells, the authors suggested, are recruited with each seasonal influenza vaccination.

The length of the CDR3 is 15 residues. The ends lost 4 bases at V and 3 bases at J; junction bases unmatched: 4. Looked up from germline, CDR1 is LGHNA and CDR2 is YNFKEQ. One entry per CDR3 protein, called by TCRdb with MiXCR from the RT-PCR reads. The sample lists roughly 700,000 distinct CDR3 sequences; about 15% were seen once. The V call is TRBV4-2, the J call TRBJ2-2; the match to TRBD1 covers 8 bases. The material was PBMCs from blood, obtained around 14 days before vaccination. The origin of this receptor is a man in his fifties who received an inactivated influenza vaccine. CDR3 coding DNA: TGTGCCAGCAGCCCGGACAGGGCCGACACCGGGGAGCTGTTTTTT. Amino acid sequence: CASSPDRADTGELFF.